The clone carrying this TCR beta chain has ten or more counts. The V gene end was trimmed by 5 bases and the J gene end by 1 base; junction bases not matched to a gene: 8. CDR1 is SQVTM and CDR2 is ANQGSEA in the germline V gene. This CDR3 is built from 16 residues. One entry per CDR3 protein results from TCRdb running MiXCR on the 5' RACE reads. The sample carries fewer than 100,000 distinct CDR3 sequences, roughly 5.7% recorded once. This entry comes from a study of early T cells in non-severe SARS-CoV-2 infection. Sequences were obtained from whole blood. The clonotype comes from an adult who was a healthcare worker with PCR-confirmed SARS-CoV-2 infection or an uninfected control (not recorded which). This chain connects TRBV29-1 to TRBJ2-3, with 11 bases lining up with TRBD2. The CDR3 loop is CSVFEGLAVRTDTQYF. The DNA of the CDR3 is TGCAGCGTTTTCGAGGGACTAGCGGTCCGCACAGATACGCAGTATTTT.